What follows are 28 T cell receptor beta chains derived from one specimen sequenced in a study of T cells after yellow fever vaccination. In TCRdb, the 5' RACE reads were re-called with MiXCR into one record per CDR3 protein. The sample comprises over 110,000 distinct CDR3 sequences, around 7.7% of which are singletons, and roughly 0.71% rests with the top ten. The material was CD4+ T cells sorted from PBMCs, obtained 5 days after the yellow fever booster vaccination. These receptors were taken from a man aged 25-40 years who received the YFV17D yellow fever vaccine.

This clonotype was counted at least ten times. CDR3 DNA sequence: TGCGCCAGCAGCTTGTCGAGCACAGGGCAATATGGCTACACCTTC. This gives the protein CASSLSSTGQYGYTF. The gene calls are TRBV5-1 and TRBJ1-2; tentatively, D is TRBD1 (6 bases). V was shortened by 1 base and J by 5 bases, with 15 bases between the two germline ends. The CDR3 is made up of 15 amino acids. The germline V gene has CDR1 SGHRS and CDR2 YFSETQ.

This clonotype has a count of ten or more. The rearrangement joins TRBV7-2 to TRBJ2-1; TRBD2 aligns across 11 bases. The CDR3 extends over 15 amino acids. V shed 7 bases, J shed 5 bases, and the junction held 7 bases outside the gene matches. CDR1 is SGHTA and CDR2 is FQGNSA in the germline V gene. The CDR3 DNA is TGTGCCAGCACCGTGACTAGCGGGAATAACAATGAGCAGTTCTTC. Amino acid sequence: CASTVTSGNNNEQFF.

This sequence joins TRBV12-3 or TRBV12-4 and TRBJ2-1; the match to TRBD2 covers 9 bases. Trimming removed 7 bases from V and 0 bases from J; junction bases left unmatched: 4. The CDR3 contains 15 residues. The CDR3 coding sequence is TGTGCCAGCACCGGTAGCGGGAGCTCCTACAATGAGCAGTTCTTC. Protein sequence: CASTGSGSSYNEQFF.

This clonotype was counted at least ten times. V usage is TRBV12-3 or TRBV12-4 and J usage is TRBJ2-6; D remains unclear. Trimming shortened V by 5 bases and J by 2 bases, and 10 bases separated the two germline ends. There are 15 residues in the CDR3. The CDR3: CASSPSSPGANVLTF. CDR3 bases: TGTGCCAGCAGTCCGTCCTCGCCTGGGGCCAACGTCCTGACTTTC.

This clonotype has a count of ten or more. The genes are TRBV9 and TRBJ2-1, with D possibly TRBD2 on 5 matching bases. The CDR3 runs to 15 residues. V lost 0 bases to trimming and J lost 10 bases, with 17 bases between them. Per the germline V gene, CDR1 is SGDLS and CDR2 is YYNGEE. Written as DNA, the CDR3 is TGTGCCAGCAGCGTAGGAGAACCCTCCTCGGGGGAGCAGTTCTTC. This sequence encodes CASSVGEPSSGEQFF.

This clonotype has at least ten counts. The chain links TRBV4-3 to TRBJ2-2; no firm D call. Germline V gene sequence: CDR1 LGHNA, CDR2 YSLEER. V lost 1 base and J lost 6, with 9 bases in between. The CDR3 contains 14 residues. The CDR3 DNA is TGCGCCAGCAGCCAAGGTTCCAGCGCCGGGGAGCTGTTTTTT. As protein: CASSQGSSAGELFF.

This clonotype has at least ten counts. The chain has TRBV7-2 and TRBJ1-5, with 9 bases aligning to TRBD1. The CDR3 loop spans 15 amino acids. Per germline, CDR1 SGHTA and CDR2 FQGNSA. The V gene end was trimmed by 3 bases and the J gene end by 4 bases; junction bases not matched to a gene: 4. CDR3 nucleotides: TGTGCCAGCAGCTTGGTGGGACAGGGAAATCAGCCCCAGCATTTT. It specifies CASSLVGQGNQPQHF.

This clonotype was recorded at least ten times. Written as DNA, the CDR3 is TGTGCCACCAGTGAAAGGCAGGGGGCTGTGGAGACCCAGTACTTC. This gives the protein CATSERQGAVETQYF. The rearrangement uses TRBV24-1 and TRBJ2-5; TRBD1 matches 8 bases. The V and J ends lost 4 bases and 5 bases, in that order; junction bases with no gene match: 8. Germline V CDR1 and CDR2: KGHDR, SFDVKD. This CDR3 is 15 amino acids long.

In its sample, this clonotype was seen many times. This CDR3 is CASSQVAGVPDEQFF. CDR3 DNA sequence: TGTGCCAGCAGCCAAGTAGCGGGAGTCCCCGATGAGCAGTTCTTC. The chain couples TRBV3-1 to TRBJ2-1; 9 bases line up with TRBD2. CDR3 length: 15 amino acids. Looked up from germline, CDR1 is LGHDT and CDR2 is YNNKEL (reference sequence). V lost 1 base to trimming and J lost 8 bases; unmatched junction nucleotides: 6.

This clonotype has a count of ten or more. The V gene is TRBV6-5, the J gene TRBJ2-3; no definite D call. Trimming shortened V by 0 bases and J by 1 base, and 8 bases separated the two germline ends. The CDR3 runs 15 residues. Germline CDR1 reads MNHEY; CDR2 reads SVGAGI. CDR3 loop: CASSYSILGTDTQYF. CDR3 coding DNA: TGTGCCAGCAGTTACTCGATTCTAGGCACAGATACGCAGTATTTT.

Many counts were recorded for this clonotype. The chain uses TRBV6-5 and TRBJ2-7; TRBD2 aligns across 8 bases. The CDR3 has 17 amino acids. The V gene end was trimmed by 4 bases and the J gene end by 3 bases; junction bases not matched to a gene: 14. Germline CDR1 reads MNHEY; CDR2 reads SVGAGI. The CDR3 DNA reads as TGTGCCAGCAGTTTCGGGGCGGGGGGCGAGCGGAGCTACGAGCAGTACTTC. Encoded protein: CASSFGAGGERSYEQYF.

This clonotype was recorded at least ten times. This chain joins TRBV6-2 or TRBV6-3 and TRBJ2-5; no reliable D call. The CDR3 is 12 amino acids. Germline V gene data show CDR1 as MNHEY and CDR2 as SVGEGT. Deletions cut 6 bases from V and 8 bases from J, with 13 bases between. CDR3: CASSPGLGTQYF. DNA for the CDR3: TGTGCCAGCAGCCCCGGCCTCGGAACCCAGTACTTC.

This clonotype was picked up many times. The chain uses TRBV20-1 and TRBJ2-7; TRBD2 aligns across 9 bases. The V segment lost 4 bases and the J segment 0 bases; nucleotides outside the gene matches: 4. Germline V gene lookup returns CDR1 DFQATT and CDR2 SNEGSKA (reference sequence). The CDR3 is 14 amino acids. In DNA form, the CDR3 reads TGCAGTGCTACCCTAGCGGGGCCCTCCTACGAGCAGTACTTC. This gives the protein CSATLAGPSYEQYF.

This clonotype was seen ten or more times. J is TRBJ2-5 and V is TRBV9; D is unclear. The CDR3 length is 15 residues. Germline V lookup: CDR1 SGDLS, CDR2 YYNGEE. Trimming shortened V by 0 bases and J by 3 bases, and 12 bases separated the two germline ends. The CDR3 reads CASSVVPSSKETQYF. The CDR3 DNA reads TGTGCCAGCAGCGTAGTTCCTAGTAGCAAAGAGACCCAGTACTTC. The full variable domain, with the rest looked up from reference TRBV9 and TRBJ2-5, is DSGVTQTPKHLITATGQRVTLRCSPRSGDLSVYWYQQSLDQGLQFLIQYYNGEERAKGNILERFSAQQFPDLHSELNLSSLELGDSALYFCASSVVPSSKETQYFGPGTRLLVL.

This clonotype was found many times. V is TRBV3-1 and J is TRBJ2-1; D could derive from TRBD1 or TRBD2 (6 bases each). The V gene lost 4 bases and the J gene lost 6 bases, with 22 bases spanning the gap. Germline V lookup: CDR1 LGHDT, CDR2 YNNKEL (reference sequence). CDR3 size: 17 residues. The CDR3 loop is CASSPPMGGTMGNEQFF. CDR3 coding DNA: TGTGCCAGCAGCCCCCCGATGGGCGGGACAATGGGCAATGAGCAGTTCTTC.

This clonotype was detected many times. The rearrangement links TRBV29-1 to TRBJ2-1; 10 bases agree with TRBD1. J gave up 7 bases and V 6 bases, and 6 bases lay outside the gene matches. There are 13 residues in the CDR3. The germline V gene has CDR1 SQVTM and CDR2 ANQGSEA. In DNA, the CDR3 is TGCAGCGTCGAGACAGGGGGCCCTAATGAGCAGTTCTTC. Protein product: CSVETGGPNEQFF.

At least ten counts were recorded for this clonotype. This chain links TRBV7-2 with TRBJ2-7; 13 bases match TRBD2. Trimming removed 3 bases from V and 4 bases from J; junction bases left unmatched: 6. CDR1 is SGHTA, CDR2 FQGNSA, per germline. CDR3 size: 16 residues. CDR3 region: CASSLYTSGRAYEQYF. The DNA for the CDR3 is TGTGCCAGCAGCTTGTACACTAGCGGGAGGGCTTACGAGCAGTACTTC.

At least ten counts were recorded for this clonotype. The V call is TRBV25-1, the J call TRBJ2-7; possible D gene TRBD2, 5 bases. CDR3 length equals 14 residues. Trimming removed 2 bases from V and 2 bases from J, with 10 bases in between. CDR1 and CDR2 from the germline V gene are MGHDK and SYGVNS. The CDR3 nucleotides read TGTGCCAGCAGTGAAGACGGGGTCCCCTACGAGCAGTACTTC. Translating it yields CASSEDGVPYEQYF.

A note on this clonotype: This could be a read error, since a much larger clone is one nucleotide away. V usage is TRBV5-1 and J usage is TRBJ2-1, with D tentatively TRBD1 or TRBD2 (6 bases each). In germline, CDR1 is SGHRS, CDR2 YFSETQ. V gave up 6 bases and J gave up 0 bases, with 25 bases separating them. This CDR3 has 19 residues. For the CDR3, the DNA is TGCGCCAGCACAATGCGGGACACTCCTAGCGCCTGCTCCTACAATGAGCAGTTCTTC. Amino acid sequence: CASTMRDTPSACSYNEQFF.

This clonotype came up many times. The J gene is TRBJ1-4, the V gene TRBV12-3 or TRBV12-4, with 7 positions matching TRBD1. Trimming cost V 5 bases and J 6 bases; bases outside gene matches: 9. This CDR3 comprises 15 residues. CDR3 protein: CASSLGQVLDEKLFF. CDR3 bases: TGTGCCAGCAGTCTAGGACAGGTGCTGGATGAAAAACTGTTTTTT.

This clonotype appeared many times. This chain uses TRBV5-1 with TRBJ2-1; TRBD2 might be the D (5 bases). CDR1 and CDR2 from the germline V gene are SGHRS and YFSETQ. Trimming removed 2 bases at V and 5 bases at J, with 11 bases between. The CDR3 length is 14 residues. DNA of the CDR3: TGCGCCAGCAGCTTAGATAGCGCGAACAATGAGCAGTTCTTC. This translates into CASSLDSANNEQFF.

This clonotype was seen many times. The CDR3 here is CSARPGGAGTGELFF. Written as DNA, the CDR3 is TGCAGTGCTAGACCAGGGGGCGCGGGGACCGGGGAGCTGTTTTTT. The J gene is TRBJ2-2, the V gene TRBV20-1; 8 bases align to TRBD1. The CDR3 has 15 residues. Germline CDR1 reads DFQATT; CDR2 reads SNEGSKA (reference sequence). With V trimmed by 2 bases and J by 5 bases, 7 bases remained unmatched.

This clonotype has a count of ten or more. This sequence joins TRBV4-3 and TRBJ2-6; 8 nucleotides align to TRBD2. The CDR3 is made up of 19 amino acids. Germline V lookup: CDR1 LGHNA, CDR2 YSLEER. V shed 0 bases and J 3 bases; nucleotides not matched to a gene: 10. The CDR3 DNA is TGCGCCAGCAGCCAAGATTTTCCAGCGGGAGCTTTTGGGGCCAACGTCCTGACTTTC. Translating gives CASSQDFPAGAFGANVLTF.

In this sample, this clonotype turned up many times. The J gene is TRBJ2-3, the V gene TRBV7-9; D possibly matches TRBD1 or TRBD2 (5 bases each). CDR3 size: 17 residues. From germline, CDR1 is SEHNR and CDR2 FQNEAQ (reference sequence). V was shortened by 0 bases and J by 9 bases, with 22 bases between the two germline ends. This CDR3 is CASSLATDSNGAVTQYF. DNA for the CDR3: TGTGCCAGCAGCTTAGCTACAGATTCTAACGGGGCAGTCACGCAGTATTTT.

The chain carries TRBV5-1 and TRBJ2-5, with no clear D. V was cut by 1 base and J by 4 bases, with 14 bases left in between. This CDR3 region has 15 residues. Germline lookup yields CDR1 SGHRS and CDR2 YFSETQ. The CDR3, as DNA: TGCGCCAGCAGCTTGATACAAGCTTCGGGAGAGACCCAGTACTTC. Its translation is CASSLIQASGETQYF.

This clonotype was counted many times. This sequence joins TRBV20-1 and TRBJ2-5, with D tentatively TRBD1 (6 bases). The CDR3 covers 13 residues. Deletions cut 3 bases from V and 2 bases from J, with 10 bases between. The germline V gene has CDR1 DFQATT and CDR2 SNEGSKA (reference sequence). The CDR3 DNA follows: TGCAGTGCTAGTGACAGGATACAAGAGACCCAGTACTTC. Translation gives CSASDRIQETQYF.

The chain carries TRBV29-1 and TRBJ2-3; D possibly matches TRBD1 or TRBD2 (5 bases each). Germline CDR1 SQVTM, CDR2 ANQGSEA. V was clipped by 4 bases and J by 3 bases, with 14 bases between them. This CDR3 has 14 residues. The CDR3 DNA follows: TGCAGCGTTGGGGCGGTAGAGGGGACAGATACGCAGTATTTT. Its translation is CSVGAVEGTDTQYF.

There are many counts of this clonotype. The chain links TRBV6-1 to TRBJ1-6, with 7 positions matching TRBD1. Trimming took 4 bases from V and 7 from J; bases not matched to a gene: 7. CDR1 MNHNS and CDR2 SASEGT come from the germline V gene. The CDR3 runs 15 residues. CDR3 protein: CASSGAQGQNSPLHF. CDR3 sequence (DNA): TGTGCCAGCAGTGGGGCACAGGGGCAGAATTCACCCCTCCACTTT.